This is a list of T cell receptor beta chains from one sample in a study of blood T cells in healthy people across ages. TCRdb itself ran the 5' RACE reads through MiXCR, one entry per CDR3 protein. The repertoire holds about 930,000 distinct CDR3 sequences, with 25% to 30% as singletons. This sample was shared with a second study, whose subject was T cells of mothers and their children.

Sequencing was done on a sample of blood. These receptors originate from a woman aged 40-49 years in good health. The CDR3 runs from the conserved cysteine through the conserved F or W. Not every row has a clone size; where given, it reads once, few, many or a size class.

>TRBV29-1|-|TRBJ2-2
CSVGTTNTGELFF
>TRBV29-1|-|TRBJ2-7
CSVEDPSSYNEQYF
>TRBV28|many|TRBJ2-1
CATRGLAGGSSYNEQFF
>TRBV6-1|-|TRBJ2-1
CASSEQEGAINEQFF
>TRBV12-3/TRBV12-4|-|TRBJ1-1
CASSSRDEAFF
>TRBV6-2/TRBV6-3|-|TRBJ2-5
CASSRGTSNNQETQYF
>TRBV7-9|-|TRBJ1-4
CASSEEGRASEKLFF
>TRBV20-1|many|TRBJ2-7
CSAPRGTGGYEQYF
>TRBV7-9|many|TRBJ2-7
CASSSGTGNFDEQYF
>TRBV7-2|many|TRBJ1-2
CASSSVRAADGYTF
>TRBV29-1|few|TRBJ2-7
CSVEGVGQASYEQYF
>TRBV14|-|TRBJ1-1
CATRRMNTEAFF
>TRBV3-1|-|TRBJ1-2
CASSSPGDGAYGYTF
>TRBV28|-|TRBJ1-5
CASKPSYSNQPQHF
>TRBV5-1|few|TRBJ1-2
CASSKRTGGGQNYGYTF
>TRBV12-5|-|TRBJ1-1
CASGIETEAFF
>TRBV25-1|-|TRBJ2-7
CASSEVKGAYEQYF
>TRBV5-1|many|TRBJ1-1
CASSPGQESEAFF